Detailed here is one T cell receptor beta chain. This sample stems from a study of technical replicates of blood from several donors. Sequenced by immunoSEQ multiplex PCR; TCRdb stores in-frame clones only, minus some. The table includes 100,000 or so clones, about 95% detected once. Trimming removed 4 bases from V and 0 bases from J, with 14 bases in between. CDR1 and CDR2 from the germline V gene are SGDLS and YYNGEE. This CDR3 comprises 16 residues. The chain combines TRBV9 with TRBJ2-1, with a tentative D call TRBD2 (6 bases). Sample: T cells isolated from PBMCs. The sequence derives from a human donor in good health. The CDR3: CASSLPSGGSYNEQFF. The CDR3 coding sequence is TGTGCCAGCAGCCTACCCTCCGGGGGCTCCTACAATGAGCAGTTCTTC.